This T cell receptor beta chain was identified during a study of T-cell memory formation after mild COVID-19. Overall study: TCR clusters were largely donor specific.

The germline V gene encodes CDR1 SGHNT and CDR2 YYREEE (reference sequence). This CDR3 is 14 amino acids long. V trimming: 3 bases; J trimming: 2 bases; junction bases outside the gene matches: 3. As for this clonotype: Its specificity is not known.

Regarding the study as a whole: That cross-reactive memory joined was suggested by some responding clones appearing in pre-infection memory.

TCRdb re-called the 5' RACE reads through MiXCR, storing one row per CDR3 protein. The sample records hundreds of thousands of distinct CDR3 sequences, approximately 13% being singletons. The chain has TRBV5-4 and TRBJ2-7; TRBD1 matches 9 bases. The TCR originated in a man between 18 and 35 years old who had mild COVID-19 (a few samples of this study predate the infection). Cell type and time point are not known. Sequencing was performed on PBMCs or a T cell subset sorted from them (not recorded which). CDR3 protein: CASSWGQGTYEQYF. The CDR3 DNA is TGTGCCAGCAGCTGGGGACAGGGTACCTACGAGCAGTACTTC.